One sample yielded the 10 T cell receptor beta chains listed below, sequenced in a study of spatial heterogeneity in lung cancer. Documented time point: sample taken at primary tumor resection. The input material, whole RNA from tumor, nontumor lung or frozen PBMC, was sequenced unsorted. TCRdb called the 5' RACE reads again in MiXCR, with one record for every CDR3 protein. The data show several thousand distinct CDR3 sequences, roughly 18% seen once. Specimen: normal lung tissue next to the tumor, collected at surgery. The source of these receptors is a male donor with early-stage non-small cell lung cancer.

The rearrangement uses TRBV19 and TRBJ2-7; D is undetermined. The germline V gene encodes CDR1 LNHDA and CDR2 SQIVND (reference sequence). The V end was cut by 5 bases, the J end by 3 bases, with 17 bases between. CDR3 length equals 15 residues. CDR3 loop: CASSPLEAGYYEQYF. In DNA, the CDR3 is TGTGCCAGTAGTCCCCTCGAGGCAGGATACTACGAGCAGTACTTC.

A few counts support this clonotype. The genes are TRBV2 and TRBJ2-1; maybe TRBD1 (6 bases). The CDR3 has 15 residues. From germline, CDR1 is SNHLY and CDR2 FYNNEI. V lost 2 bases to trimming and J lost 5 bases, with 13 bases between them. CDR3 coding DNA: TGTGCCAGCAGTGAAAGGGGGTTAGGGAACAATGAGCAGTTCTTC. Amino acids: CASSERGLGNNEQFF.

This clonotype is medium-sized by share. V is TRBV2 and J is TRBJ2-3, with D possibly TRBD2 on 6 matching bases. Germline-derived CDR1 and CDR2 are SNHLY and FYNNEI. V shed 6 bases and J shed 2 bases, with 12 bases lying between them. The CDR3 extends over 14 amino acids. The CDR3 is CASSLERVTDTQYF. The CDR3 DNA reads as TGTGCCAGCAGCCTCGAGCGGGTCACAGATACGCAGTATTTT.

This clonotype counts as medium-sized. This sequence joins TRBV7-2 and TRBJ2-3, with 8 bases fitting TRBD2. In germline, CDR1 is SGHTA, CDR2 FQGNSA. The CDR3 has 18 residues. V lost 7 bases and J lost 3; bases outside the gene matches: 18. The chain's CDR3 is CASTPWVAGKEFTDTQYF. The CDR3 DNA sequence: TGTGCCAGCACCCCGTGGGTAGCGGGAAAGGAATTTACAGATACGCAGTATTTT.

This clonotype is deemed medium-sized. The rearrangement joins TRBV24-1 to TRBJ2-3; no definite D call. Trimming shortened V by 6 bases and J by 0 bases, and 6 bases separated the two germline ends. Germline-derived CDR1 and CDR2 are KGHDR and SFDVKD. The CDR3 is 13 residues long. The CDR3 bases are TGTGCCACCAGTCCAGCTAGCACAGATACGCAGTATTTT. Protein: CATSPASTDTQYF.

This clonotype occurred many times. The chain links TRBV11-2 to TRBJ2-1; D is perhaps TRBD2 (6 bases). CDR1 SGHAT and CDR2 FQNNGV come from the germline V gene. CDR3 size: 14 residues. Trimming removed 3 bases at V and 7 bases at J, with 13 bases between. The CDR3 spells CASSLTGLENEQFF. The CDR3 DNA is TGTGCCAGCAGCTTGACGGGACTCGAGAATGAGCAGTTCTTC.

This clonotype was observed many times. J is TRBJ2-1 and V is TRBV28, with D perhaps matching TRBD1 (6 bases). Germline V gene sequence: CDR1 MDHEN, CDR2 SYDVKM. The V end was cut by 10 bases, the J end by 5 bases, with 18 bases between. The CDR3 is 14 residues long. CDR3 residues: CATTPRGANNEQFF. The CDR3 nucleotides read TGTGCCACCACTCCCAGGGGCGCTAACAATGAGCAGTTCTTC. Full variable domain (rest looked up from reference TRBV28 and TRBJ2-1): DVKVTQSSRYLVKRTGEKVFLECVQDMDHENMFWYRQDPGLGLRLIYFSYDVKMKEKGDIPEGYSVSREKKERFSLILESASTNQTSMYLCATTPRGANNEQFFGPGTRLTVL.

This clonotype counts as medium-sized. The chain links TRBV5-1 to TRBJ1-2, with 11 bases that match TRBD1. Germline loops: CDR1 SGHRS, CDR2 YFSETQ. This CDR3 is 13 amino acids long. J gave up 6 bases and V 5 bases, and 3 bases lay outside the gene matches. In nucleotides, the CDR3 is TGCGCCAGCAGGCGGACAGGGGGCGATGGCTACACCTTC. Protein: CASRRTGGDGYTF. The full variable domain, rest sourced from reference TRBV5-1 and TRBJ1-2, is KAGVTQTPRYLIKTRGQQVTLSCSPISGHRSVSWYQQTPGQGLQFLFEYFSETQRNKGNFPGRFSGRQFSNSRSEMNVSTLELGDSALYLCASRRTGGDGYTFGSGTRLTVV.

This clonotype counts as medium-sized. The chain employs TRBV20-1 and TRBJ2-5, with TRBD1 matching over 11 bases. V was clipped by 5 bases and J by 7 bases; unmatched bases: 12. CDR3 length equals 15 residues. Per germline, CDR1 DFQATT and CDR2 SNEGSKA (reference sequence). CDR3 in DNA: TGCAGTGCTCCCGGACAGGGGGCTATAATGGGGACCCAGTACTTC. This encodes CSAPGQGAIMGTQYF.

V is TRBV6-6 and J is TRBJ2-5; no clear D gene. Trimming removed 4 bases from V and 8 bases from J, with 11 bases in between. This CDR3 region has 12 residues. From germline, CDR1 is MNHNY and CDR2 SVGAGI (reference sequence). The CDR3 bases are TGTGCCAGCAGTTTACTCGTGTTTACCCAGTACTTC. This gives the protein CASSLLVFTQYF.